Included here is one T cell receptor beta chain sequence, with context. What it binds is unknown. These data belong to a study of cytomegalovirus exposure and HLA in healthy donors. Overall study: Of the donors genotyped, several hundred in all, 75% to 90% fell in the Caucasian-associated ancestry cluster. The study, taken as a whole, reports: An analysis done earlier found most TCR beta V segments productive about 90% or about 30% of the time.

Germline CDR1 MDHEN, CDR2 SYDVKM. The germline V and J ends were trimmed by 2 bases and 7 bases, with 17 bases remaining between them. CDR3 size: 16 residues. With 60 Vbeta and 13 Jbeta primers, the PCR was carried out. Clones were sequenced by immunoSEQ multiplex PCR, and TCRdb holds only the in-frame ones, with some missing. Of over 75,000 clones detected, about 80% appear once; the ten largest clones hold approximately 5.7%. The clonotype comes from a female donor in good health and CMV-seronegative. This chain links TRBV28 with TRBJ1-4, with D perhaps TRBD1 (6 bases). Sequenced input: PBMCs. The CDR3, as DNA: TGTGCCAGCAGTTTAGGGGGCGTGGGGGTTGCTGAAAAACTGTTTTTT. This sequence encodes CASSLGGVGVAEKLFF.